Listed here are 7 T cell receptor beta chains from one sample, sequenced in a study of blood T cells in healthy people across ages. Together with a sample-barcoded 5' primer, a J-beta primer mix was included in a second PCR lasting roughly 7 to 11 cycles. From the 5' RACE reads, TCRdb called clonotypes with MiXCR, one entry per CDR3 protein. The profile shows about 1 million distinct CDR3 sequences, roughly 45% of them singletons. Sequencing was done on a sample of blood. These receptor sequences come from a woman aged 55-70 years in good health.

This clonotype was found a few times. V and J are TRBV12-3 or TRBV12-4 and TRBJ2-7; TRBD1 aligns across 7 bases. The CDR3 runs 14 residues. V was clipped by 6 bases and J by 2 bases; unmatched bases: 7. The CDR3, as DNA: TGTGCCAGCAGAAACAAGGGGGCCCCCTACGAGCAGTACTTC. This translates into CASRNKGAPYEQYF.

The chain uses TRBV20-1 and TRBJ1-1; no clear D. The germline V and J ends were trimmed by 1 base and 6 bases, with 9 bases remaining between them. This CDR3 has 12 residues. Germline V lookup: CDR1 DFQATT, CDR2 SNEGSKA (reference sequence). The DNA of the CDR3 is TGCAGTGCTAGAGGTATCGGGTCTGAAGCTTTCTTT. As protein: CSARGIGSEAFF.

The V and J genes are TRBV24-1 and TRBJ2-2, with 9 bases aligning to TRBD2. This CDR3 region has 19 residues. From germline, CDR1 is KGHDR and CDR2 SFDVKD. V shed 7 bases, J shed 3 bases, and the junction held 17 bases outside the gene matches. In DNA form, the CDR3 reads TGTGCCACCAGGAAGAAGACTAGCGGACGCCTGAGAGACACCGGGGAGCTGTTTTTT. Translation gives CATRKKTSGRLRDTGELFF.

This clonotype was seen more than once but under ten times. The chain employs TRBV7-2 and TRBJ2-1; 10 nucleotides align to TRBD2. CDR3 length: 15 amino acids. V lost 1 base and J lost 7; bases outside the gene matches: 4. Looked up from germline, CDR1 is SGHTA and CDR2 is FQGNSA. CDR3 amino acids: CASSLVPLAGNEQFF. CDR3 nucleotides: TGTGCCAGCAGCTTAGTACCACTAGCGGGAAATGAGCAGTTCTTC.

The rearrangement uses TRBV6-1 and TRBJ1-5, with TRBD1 matching 9 bases. After removal of 7 bases from V and 0 bases from J, the junction contained 10 bases not matched to a gene. This CDR3 comprises 17 residues. Germline CDR1 and CDR2: MNHNS and SASEGT. The CDR3 DNA reads TGTGCCAGCAAAGGCCCGGGACAGGGTTATAGCAATCAGCCCCAGCATTTT. Amino acid sequence: CASKGPGQGYSNQPQHF.

Points on this clonotype: A single base separates this from a much larger clone, so it may be a read error. The V call is TRBV29-1, the J call TRBJ2-5, with 9 bases identical to TRBD1. Unmatched junction bases numbered 13, after V lost 0 bases and J lost 11 bases. This CDR3 has 15 residues. The germline V gene has CDR1 SQVTM and CDR2 ANQGSEA. DNA for the CDR3: TGCAGCGTTGAAGACCCGGACAGGGGAGGCAATGAGCAGTACTTC. Its protein product is CSVEDPDRGGNEQYF.

This clonotype has at least ten counts. The rearrangement joins TRBV4-2 to TRBJ2-1; 7 nucleotides match TRBD2. From germline, CDR1 is LGHNA and CDR2 YNFKEQ. Losses at the gene ends were 0 bases for V and 14 bases for J; bases not matched to a gene: 7. The CDR3 consists of 13 residues. DNA for the CDR3: TGTGCCAGCAGCCAAGAACGCCTAGCGGAGGAGTTCTTC. Protein: CASSQERLAEEFF.